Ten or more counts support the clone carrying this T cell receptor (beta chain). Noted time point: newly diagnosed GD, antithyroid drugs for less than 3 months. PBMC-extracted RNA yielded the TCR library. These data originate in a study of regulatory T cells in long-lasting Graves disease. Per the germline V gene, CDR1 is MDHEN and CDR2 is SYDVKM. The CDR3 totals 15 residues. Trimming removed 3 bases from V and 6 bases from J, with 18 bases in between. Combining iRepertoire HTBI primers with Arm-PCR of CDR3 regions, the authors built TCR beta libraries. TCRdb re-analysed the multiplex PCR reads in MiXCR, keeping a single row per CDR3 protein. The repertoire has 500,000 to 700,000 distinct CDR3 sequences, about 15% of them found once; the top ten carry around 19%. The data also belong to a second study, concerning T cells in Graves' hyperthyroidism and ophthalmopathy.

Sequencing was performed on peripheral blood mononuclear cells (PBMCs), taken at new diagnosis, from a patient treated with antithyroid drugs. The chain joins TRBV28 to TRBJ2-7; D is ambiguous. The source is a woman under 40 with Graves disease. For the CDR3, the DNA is TGTGCCAGCAGTTTTAAGGCGGAGTTGAGGAGCGAGCAGTACTTC. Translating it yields CASSFKAELRSEQYF.